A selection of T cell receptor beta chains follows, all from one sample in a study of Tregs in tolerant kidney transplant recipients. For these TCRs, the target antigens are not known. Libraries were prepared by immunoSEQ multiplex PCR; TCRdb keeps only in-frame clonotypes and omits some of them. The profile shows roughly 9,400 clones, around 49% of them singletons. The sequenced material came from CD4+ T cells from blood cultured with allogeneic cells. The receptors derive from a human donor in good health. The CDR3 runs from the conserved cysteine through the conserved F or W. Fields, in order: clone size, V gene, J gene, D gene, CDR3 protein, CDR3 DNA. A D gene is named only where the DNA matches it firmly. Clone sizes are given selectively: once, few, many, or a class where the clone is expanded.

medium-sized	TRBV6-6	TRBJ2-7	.	CASSYWGVASYEQYF	TGTGCCAGCAGTTACTGGGGGGTGGCTTCCTACGAGCAGTACTTC
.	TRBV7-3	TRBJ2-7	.	CASSSLSYEQYF	TGTGCCAGCAGCTCTCTCTCCTACGAGCAGTACTTC
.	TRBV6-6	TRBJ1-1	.	CASSYSGLEAFF	TGTGCCAGCAGTTACTCGGGCCTTGAAGCTTTCTTT
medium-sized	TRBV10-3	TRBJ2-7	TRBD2	CAIKERESSYEQYF	TGTGCCATCAAAGAGCGGGAGAGCTCCTACGAGCAGTACTTC
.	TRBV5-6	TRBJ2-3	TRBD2	CASRLTSGGFTDTQYF	TGTGCCAGCAGGTTGACTAGCGGGGGGTTCACAGATACGCAGTATTTT
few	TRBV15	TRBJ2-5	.	CATSRDLIQETQYF	TGTGCCACCAGCAGAGATCTGATTCAGGAGACCCAGTACTTC
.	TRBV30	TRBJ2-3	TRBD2	CAWTSGSTDTQYF	TGTGCCTGGACTAGCGGATCCACAGATACGCAGTATTTT
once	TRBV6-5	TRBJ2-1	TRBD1	CASSYVGTGGNNEQFF	TGTGCCAGCAGTTACGTAGGGACAGGGGGTAACAATGAGCAGTTCTTC
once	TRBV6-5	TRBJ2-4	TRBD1	CASSRTGGIQYF	TGTGCCAGCAGTCGGACAGGGGGCATTCAGTACTTC
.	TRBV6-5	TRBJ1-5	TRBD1	CASRGTGGGQPQHF	TGTGCCAGCAGAGGGACAGGGGGCGGTCAGCCCCAGCATTTT
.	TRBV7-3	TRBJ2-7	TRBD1	CASSPGQGTKQYF	TGTGCCAGCAGCCCCGGACAGGGTACGAAGCAGTACTTC
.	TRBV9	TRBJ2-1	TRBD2	CASSNKMTSGGAKNEQFF	TGTGCCAGCAGTAATAAGATGACTAGCGGGGGGGCCAAAAATGAGCAGTTCTTC
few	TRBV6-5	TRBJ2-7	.	CASSRSGEGQYF	TGTGCCAGCAGTCGATCGGGAGAAGGGCAGTACTTC
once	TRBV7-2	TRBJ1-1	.	CASPAGFF	TGTGCCAGCCCCGCCGGTTTCTTT
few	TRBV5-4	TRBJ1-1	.	CASSFDLRGNTEAFF	TGTGCCAGCAGCTTCGATTTAAGGGGTAACACTGAAGCTTTCTTT
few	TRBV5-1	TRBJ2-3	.	CASSLGRVWSTDTQYF	TGCGCCAGCAGCTTGGGTAGGGTTTGGAGCACAGATACGCAGTATTTT
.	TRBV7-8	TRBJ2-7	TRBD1	CASSLTTGTGVYEQYF	TGTGCCAGCAGCTTAACGACCGGGACAGGGGTTTACGAGCAGTACTTC
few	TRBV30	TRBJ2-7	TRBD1	CAWSRDSLHEQYF	TGTGCCTGGAGTAGGGACAGTCTTCACGAGCAGTACTTC
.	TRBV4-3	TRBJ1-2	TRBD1	CASSQEPRGYYGYTF	TGCGCCAGCAGCCAAGAGCCCAGGGGGTACTATGGCTACACCTTC
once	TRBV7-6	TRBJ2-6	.	CASSPQGGGANVLTF	TGTGCCAGCAGCCCACAGGGTGGCGGGGCCAACGTCCTGACTTTC
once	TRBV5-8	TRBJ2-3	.	CASSAATHGDTQYF	TGTGCCAGCAGCGCAGCGACCCATGGAGATACGCAGTATTTT
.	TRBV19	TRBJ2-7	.	CASRFRGGGSYEQYF	TGTGCCAGTCGATTCAGGGGAGGTGGCTCCTACGAGCAGTACTTC
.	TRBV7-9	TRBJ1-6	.	CASSPGGHNSPLHF	TGTGCCAGCAGCCCCGGAGGCCATAATTCACCCCTCCACTTT
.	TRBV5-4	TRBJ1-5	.	CASSLTGSPQPQHF	TGTGCCAGCAGCCTCACAGGTTCGCCTCAGCCCCAGCATTTT
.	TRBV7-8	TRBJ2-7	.	CASSPDPKGEQYF	TGTGCCAGCAGCCCTGACCCTAAGGGCGAGCAGTACTTC
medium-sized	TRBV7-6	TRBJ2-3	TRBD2	CASSLGAGGLTDTQYF	TGTGCCAGCAGCCTAGGGGCGGGGGGTCTAACAGATACGCAGTATTTT
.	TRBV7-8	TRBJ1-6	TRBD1	CASSSGTGGNSPLHF	TGTGCCAGCAGCAGTGGGACAGGGGGAAATTCACCCCTCCACTTT
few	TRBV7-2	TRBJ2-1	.	CASSYINNEQFF	TGTGCCAGCAGTTATATAAACAATGAGCAGTTCTTC
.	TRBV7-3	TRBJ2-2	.	CASNYGPNTGELFF	TGTGCCAGCAACTACGGTCCGAACACCGGGGAGCTGTTTTTT